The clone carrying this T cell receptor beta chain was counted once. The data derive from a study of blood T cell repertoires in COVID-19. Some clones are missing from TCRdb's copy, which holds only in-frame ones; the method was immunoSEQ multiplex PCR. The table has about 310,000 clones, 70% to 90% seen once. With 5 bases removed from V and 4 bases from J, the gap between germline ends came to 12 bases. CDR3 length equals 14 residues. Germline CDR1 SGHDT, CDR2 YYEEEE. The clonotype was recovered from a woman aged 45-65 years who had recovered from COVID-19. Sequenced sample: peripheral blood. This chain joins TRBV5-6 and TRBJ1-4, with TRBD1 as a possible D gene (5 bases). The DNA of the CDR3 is TGTGCCAGCAGTGATGACAGCCTTAATGAAAAACTGTTTTTT. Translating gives CASSDDSLNEKLFF.